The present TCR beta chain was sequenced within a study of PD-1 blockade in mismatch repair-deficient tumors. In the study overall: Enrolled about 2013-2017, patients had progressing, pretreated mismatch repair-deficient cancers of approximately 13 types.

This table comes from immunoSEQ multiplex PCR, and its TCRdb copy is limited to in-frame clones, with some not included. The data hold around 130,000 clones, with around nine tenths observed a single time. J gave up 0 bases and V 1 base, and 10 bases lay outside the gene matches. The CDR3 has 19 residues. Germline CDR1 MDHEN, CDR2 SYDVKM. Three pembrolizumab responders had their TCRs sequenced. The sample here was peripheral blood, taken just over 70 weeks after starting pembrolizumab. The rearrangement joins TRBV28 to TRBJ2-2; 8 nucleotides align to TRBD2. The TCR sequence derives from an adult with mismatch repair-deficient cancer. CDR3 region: CASSLSTPREAANTGELFF. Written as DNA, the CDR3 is TGTGCCAGCAGTTTATCTACACCGCGGGAGGCCGCGAACACCGGGGAGCTGTTTTTT.